These 29 T cell receptor beta chains were all obtained from the same sample, sequenced in a study of blood T cell repertoires in COVID-19. This table comes from immunoSEQ multiplex PCR, and its TCRdb copy is limited to in-frame clones, with some not included. The data contain tens of thousands of clones, roughly 80% of them singletons. Material for sequencing was peripheral blood. The source is a woman aged 55-69 years with acute or convalescent COVID-19.

J is TRBJ2-7 and V is TRBV5-4, with D perhaps matching TRBD1 (6 bases). Germline CDR1 and CDR2: SGHNT and YYREEE (reference sequence). The CDR3 is made up of 14 amino acids. V shed 4 bases and J shed 1 base, with 12 bases lying between them. The CDR3 nucleotides are TGTGCCAGCAGCCCGGCACAGGGATCCTACGAGCAGTACTTC. Amino acid sequence: CASSPAQGSYEQYF.

The chain recombines TRBV24-1 with TRBJ2-1; possibly TRBD2 for D (7 bases). In germline, CDR1 is KGHDR, CDR2 SFDVKD. This CDR3 has 17 amino acids. Between the trimmed V and J ends, which lost 4 bases and 5 bases, there was a span of 20 bases. CDR3 protein: CATSDFNFRGADNEQFF. CDR3 bases: TGTGCCACCAGTGACTTCAATTTCCGGGGGGCAGACAATGAGCAGTTCTTC.

CDR3 region: CAGDRGRVVDGYTF. The CDR3 nucleotides are TGTGCCGGCGACAGGGGGCGCGTAGTGGATGGCTACACCTTC. J is TRBJ1-2 and V is TRBV2; the match to TRBD1 covers 10 bases. The junction had 12 bases not matched to a gene; V was cut back by 11 bases and J by 6 bases. CDR3 length: 14 residues. Looked up from germline, CDR1 is SNHLY and CDR2 is FYNNEI.

There are a few counts of this clone. The gene calls are TRBV7-2 and TRBJ1-1; TRBD1 might be the D (5 bases). The V gene lost 5 bases and the J gene lost 0 bases, with 13 bases spanning the gap. CDR1 is SGHTA and CDR2 is FQGNSA in the germline V gene. There are 15 residues in the CDR3. CDR3 bases: TGTGCCAGCAGCCCTACAGGCTTGATGAACACTGAAGCTTTCTTT. Its protein is CASSPTGLMNTEAFF.

The rearrangement joins TRBV29-1 to TRBJ1-2, with a possible D match to TRBD1 (5 bases). Germline CDR1 and CDR2: SQVTM and ANQGSEA. The CDR3 consists of 12 residues. The V end lost 5 bases, the J end lost 4 bases, and 11 bases lay between the germline ends. DNA of the CDR3: TGCAGCGTTTCCGGGGGGACCTATGGCTACACCTTC. Translated: CSVSGGTYGYTF.

J is TRBJ1-6 and V is TRBV7-3; possibly TRBD1 for D (5 bases). Germline V lookup: CDR1 SGHTA, CDR2 FQGTGA. V lost 1 base to trimming and J lost 5 bases, with 6 bases between them. The CDR3 runs to 14 residues. DNA of the CDR3: TGTGCCAGCAGCTTAAGACAGAATAATTCACCCCTCCACTTT. This gives the protein CASSLRQNNSPLHF.

J is TRBJ1-1 and V is TRBV7-3, with 11 bases aligning to TRBD1. The CDR3 length is 15 residues. The trim removed 4 bases at V and 5 bases at J, leaving 6 bases unmatched. Germline CDR1 reads SGHTA; CDR2 reads FQGTGA. This chain's CDR3 is CASSSWTGGKTEAFF. The CDR3 nucleotides read TGTGCCAGCAGCTCCTGGACAGGGGGCAAGACTGAAGCTTTCTTT.

This clone was counted a single time. V gene TRBV7-6 combines with J gene TRBJ1-2; TRBD1 aligns across 9 bases. Per the germline V gene, CDR1 is SGHVS and CDR2 is FNYEAQ. The CDR3 has 17 amino acids. V lost 3 bases to trimming and J lost 7 bases; unmatched junction nucleotides: 15. This CDR3 is CASSFGTGSGSSVGYTF. CDR3 bases: TGTGCCAGCAGCTTCGGGACAGGGAGTGGAAGTTCTGTTGGCTACACCTTC.

The CDR3 reads CASSVAQGANYGYTF. CDR3 DNA sequence: TGTGCCAGCAGCGTAGCTCAGGGGGCCAACTATGGCTACACCTTC. This rearrangement joins TRBV9 to TRBJ1-2, with 8 bases fitting TRBD1. The germline V gene has CDR1 SGDLS and CDR2 YYNGEE. This CDR3 is 15 amino acids long. V dropped 0 bases and J dropped 2; count of bases not matched to a gene: 3.

This clone was seen once. This rearrangement joins TRBV7-9 to TRBJ2-4; 7 bases are shared with TRBD1. This CDR3 comprises 17 residues. Germline V CDR1 and CDR2: SEHNR, FQNEAQ (reference sequence). V trimming: 1 base; J trimming: 0 bases; junction bases outside the gene matches: 6. CDR3 coding DNA: TGTGCCAGCAGCTTAGGGGGGACAGTTCTAGCCAAAAACATTCAGTACTTC. Translation: CASSLGGTVLAKNIQYF.

The chain combines TRBV10-3 with TRBJ2-3; 7 positions agree with TRBD2. The V and J ends lost 2 bases and 6 bases, in that order; junction bases with no gene match: 2. Looked up from germline, CDR1 is ENHRY and CDR2 is SYGVKD. CDR3 length: 13 amino acids. Written as DNA, the CDR3 is TGTGCCATCAGTGAGGCGGGGGTGGATACGCAGTATTTT. It translates to CAISEAGVDTQYF.

V is TRBV27 and J is TRBJ1-2; D ambiguous. Germline CDR1 MNHEY, CDR2 SMNVEV (reference sequence). V was cut by 8 bases and J by 6 bases, with 7 bases left in between. The CDR3 is 10 residues long. The CDR3 loop is CASSHHGYTF. The CDR3 nucleotides read TGTGCCAGCTCACACCATGGCTACACCTTC.

The chain links TRBV24-1 to TRBJ1-2; D may be TRBD1 (6 bases). The CDR3 length is 16 residues. Trimming shortened V by 1 base and J by 5 bases, and 16 bases separated the two germline ends. The germline CDR1 and CDR2 sequences are KGHDR and SFDVKD. Written as DNA, the CDR3 is TGTGCCACCAGTGATTTTTCCGGAAGAGGGGGTTATGGCTACACCTTC. Its protein is CATSDFSGRGGYGYTF.

The chain employs TRBV6-2 or TRBV6-3 and TRBJ2-7; the D gene is possibly TRBD2 (6 bases). The V gene's germline CDR1 is MNHEY and CDR2 SVGEGT. This CDR3 contains 13 residues. Trimming shortened V by 2 bases and J by 5 bases, and 10 bases separated the two germline ends. This CDR3 reads CASSYGGRNEQYF. In nucleotides, the CDR3 is TGTGCCAGCAGTTACGGGGGGAGGAACGAGCAGTACTTC.

The chain joins TRBV6-4 to TRBJ2-5; no firm D call. Between the trimmed V and J ends, which lost 2 bases and 2 bases, there was a span of 15 bases. Germline-derived CDR1 and CDR2 are MRHNA and SNTAGT. The CDR3 runs to 16 residues. The CDR3: CASSDPQSWQQETQYF. The CDR3 DNA reads as TGTGCCAGCAGTGACCCCCAAAGTTGGCAGCAAGAGACCCAGTACTTC.

This chain joins TRBV30 and TRBJ2-2, with D uncertain. There are 14 residues in the CDR3. Germline CDR1 GTSNPN, CDR2 SVGIG (reference sequence). Deletions cut 0 bases from V and 2 bases from J, with 7 bases between. CDR3 in amino acids: CAWSVQLNTGELFF. In DNA form, the CDR3 reads TGTGCCTGGAGTGTACAGCTTAACACCGGGGAGCTGTTTTTT. Full variable domain (outside the CDR3, taken from reference TRBV30 and TRBJ2-2): SQTIHQWPATLVQPVGSPLSLECTVEGTSNPNLYWYRQAAGRGLQLLFYSVGIGQISSEVPQNLSASRPQDRQFILSSKKLLLSDSGFYLCAWSVQLNTGELFFGEGSRLTVL.

A single count supports this clone. V usage is TRBV18 and J usage is TRBJ2-3; TRBD1 matches 10 bases. This CDR3 region has 15 residues. V gave up 2 bases and J gave up 4 bases; unmatched junction bases: 3. Per the germline V gene, CDR1 is KGHSH and CDR2 is LQKENI. The DNA of the CDR3 is TGTGCCAGCTCACCAGGGACAGGGGAAGCAGATACGCAGTATTTT. Its translation: CASSPGTGEADTQYF.

This clone showed up just once. J is TRBJ1-2 and V is TRBV5-4, with 9 bases lining up with TRBD1. The germline V gene encodes CDR1 SGHNT and CDR2 YYREEE (reference sequence). The CDR3 loop spans 13 amino acids. Losses at the gene ends were 2 bases for V and 6 bases for J; bases not matched to a gene: 2. DNA of the CDR3: TGTGCCAGCAGCTTTAGGGACAGGGATGGCTACACCTTC. This encodes CASSFRDRDGYTF. The full variable domain, rest sourced from reference TRBV5-4 and TRBJ1-2, is ETGVTQSPTHLIKTRGQQVTLRCSSQSGHNTVSWYQQALGQGPQFIFQYYREEENGRGNFPPRFSGLQFPNYSSELNVNALELDDSALYLCASSFRDRDGYTFGSGTRLTVV.

The chain joins TRBV2 to TRBJ2-1, with 7 bases lining up with TRBD1. CDR3 length equals 17 residues. Germline loops: CDR1 SNHLY, CDR2 FYNNEI. J was trimmed by 6 bases and V by 0 bases; bases with no gene match: 11. This chain's CDR3 is CASSEAASAGGSNEQFF. The CDR3 bases are TGTGCCAGCAGTGAAGCGGCGTCGGCAGGGGGTAGCAATGAGCAGTTCTTC.

About this clone: This specimen includes other DNA sequences encoding the same CDR3. The chain has TRBV18 and TRBJ2-7; D is perhaps TRBD1 (6 bases). This CDR3 contains 14 residues. V lost 2 bases, J lost 0 bases, and 8 bases lay in between. Per germline, CDR1 KGHSH and CDR2 LQKENI. CDR3 loop: CASSPTGSSYEQYV. The CDR3 coding sequence is TGTGCCAGCTCACCAACAGGGAGCTCCTACGAGCAGTACGTC.

The chain carries TRBV12-3 or TRBV12-4 and TRBJ2-3; D unclear. The CDR3 spans 13 residues. Trimming shortened V by 7 bases and J by 2 bases, and 10 bases separated the two germline ends. The DNA of the CDR3 is TGTGCCAGCAAGAAGCGTCCCACAGATACGCAGTATTTT. This gives the protein CASKKRPTDTQYF.

The V call is TRBV6-5, the J call TRBJ1-5; D not resolved. V lost 6 bases, J lost 2 bases, and 8 bases lay in between. CDR1 is MNHEY and CDR2 is SVGAGI in the germline V gene. This CDR3 has 13 amino acids. The CDR3 spells CASREGGNQPQHF. CDR3 nucleotides: TGTGCCAGCAGGGAGGGAGGCAATCAGCCCCAGCATTTT.

The chain combines TRBV7-2 with TRBJ2-7, with a weak D call TRBD1 (6 bases). This CDR3 is built from 14 residues. Looked up from germline, CDR1 is SGHTA and CDR2 is FQGNSA. Deletions cut 4 bases from V and 3 bases from J, with 13 bases between. CDR3 sequence (DNA): TGTGCCAGCAGCTCAGGACAGTTTAGCTACGAGCAGTACTTC. Protein product: CASSSGQFSYEQYF.

The chain is built from TRBV28 and TRBJ1-2; D gene ambiguous. The V end was cut by 2 bases, the J end by 2 bases, with 9 bases between. The CDR3 spans 14 residues. CDR1 and CDR2 (germline): MDHEN, SYDVKM. The CDR3 protein is CASSLIGRNYGYTF. The CDR3 nucleotides are TGTGCCAGCAGTTTAATCGGGAGGAACTATGGCTACACCTTC.

The rearrangement joins TRBV10-2 to TRBJ1-6, with TRBD1 matching over 9 bases. After removal of 3 bases from V and 8 bases from J, the junction contained 2 bases not matched to a gene. The germline V gene encodes CDR1 WSHSY and CDR2 SAAADI. This CDR3 comprises 14 residues. The CDR3: CASSDRTGDSPLHF. In nucleotides, the CDR3 is TGCGCCAGCAGTGATCGGACAGGGGATTCACCCCTCCACTTT.

A few counts support this clone. The chain carries TRBV6-5 and TRBJ1-1; 9 bases are shared with TRBD1. V shed 8 bases and J 4 bases; nucleotides not matched to a gene: 8. The CDR3 consists of 14 residues. CDR1 is MNHEY and CDR2 is SVGAGI in the germline V gene. CDR3 nucleotide sequence: TGTGCCAGCGGCCGGACAGGGGTTGGCACTGAAGCTTTCTTT. Its translation: CASGRTGVGTEAFF.

The chain couples TRBV18 to TRBJ2-7; maybe TRBD2 (5 bases). The CDR3 covers 12 residues. In germline, CDR1 is KGHSH, CDR2 LQKENI. Trimming removed 6 bases from V and 2 bases from J, with 8 bases in between. Here the CDR3 DNA reads TGTGCCAGCTCCTCCGGGGCCTACGAGCAGTACTTC. Translating gives CASSSGAYEQYF.

This clone was detected only once. The CDR3 region is CASSSKPGQGYTF. The CDR3, as DNA: TGTGCCAGCAGTTCCAAACCGGGACAAGGCTACACCTTC. This chain joins TRBV6-5 and TRBJ1-2; possible D gene TRBD1, 6 bases. The germline V and J ends were trimmed by 4 bases and 8 bases, with 14 bases remaining between them. Germline loops: CDR1 MNHEY, CDR2 SVGAGI. The CDR3 sequence is 13 residues long.

This clone has only one observation. The chain is built from TRBV28 and TRBJ1-1; maybe TRBD1 (6 bases). V dropped 6 bases and J dropped 3 bases, with 11 bases sitting between them. This CDR3 has 13 residues. Germline values: CDR1 MDHEN, CDR2 SYDVKM. CDR3 DNA sequence: TGTGCCAGCAGAACCGACAGGTACACTGAAGCTTTCTTT. Its translation is CASRTDRYTEAFF.